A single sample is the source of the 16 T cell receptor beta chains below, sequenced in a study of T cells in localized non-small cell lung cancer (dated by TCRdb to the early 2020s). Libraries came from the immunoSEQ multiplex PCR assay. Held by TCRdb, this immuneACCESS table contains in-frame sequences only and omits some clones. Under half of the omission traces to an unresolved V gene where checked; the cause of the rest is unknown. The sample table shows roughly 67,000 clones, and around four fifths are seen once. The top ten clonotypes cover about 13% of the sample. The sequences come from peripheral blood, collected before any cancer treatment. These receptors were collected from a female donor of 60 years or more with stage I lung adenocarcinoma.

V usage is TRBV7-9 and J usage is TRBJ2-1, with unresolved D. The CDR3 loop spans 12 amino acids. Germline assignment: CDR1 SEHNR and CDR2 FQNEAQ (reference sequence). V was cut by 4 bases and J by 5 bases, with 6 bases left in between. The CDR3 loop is CASSSQDNEQFF. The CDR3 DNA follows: TGTGCCAGCAGCTCCCAAGACAATGAGCAGTTCTTC.

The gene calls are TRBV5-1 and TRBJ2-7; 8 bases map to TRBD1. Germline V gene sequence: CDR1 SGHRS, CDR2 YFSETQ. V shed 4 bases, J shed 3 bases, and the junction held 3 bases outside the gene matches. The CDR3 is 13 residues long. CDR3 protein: CASSAGQVYEQYF. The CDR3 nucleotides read TGCGCCAGCAGCGCGGGACAGGTCTACGAGCAGTACTTC.

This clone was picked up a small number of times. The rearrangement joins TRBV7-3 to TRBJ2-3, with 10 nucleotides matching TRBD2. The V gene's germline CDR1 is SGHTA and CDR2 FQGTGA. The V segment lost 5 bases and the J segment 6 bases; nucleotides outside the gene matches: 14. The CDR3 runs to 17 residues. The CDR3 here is CASSRTASGGRGDTQYF. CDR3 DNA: TGTGCCAGCAGCCGCACGGCTAGCGGGGGCCGAGGTGATACGCAGTATTTT.

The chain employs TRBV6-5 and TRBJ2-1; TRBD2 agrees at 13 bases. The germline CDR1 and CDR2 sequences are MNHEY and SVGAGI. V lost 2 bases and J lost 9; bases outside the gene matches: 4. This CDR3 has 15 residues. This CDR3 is CASSYIGLAGAEQFF. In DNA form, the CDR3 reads TGTGCCAGCAGTTACATCGGACTAGCGGGGGCTGAGCAGTTCTTC.

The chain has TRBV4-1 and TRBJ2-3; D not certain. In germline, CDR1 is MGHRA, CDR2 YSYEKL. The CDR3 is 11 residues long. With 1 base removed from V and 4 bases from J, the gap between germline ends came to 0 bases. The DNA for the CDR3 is TGCGCCAGCAGCCAAGCAGATACGCAGTATTTT. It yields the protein CASSQADTQYF.

CDR3 region: CASSAEGQNYGYTF. CDR3 bases: TGTGCCAGCAGCGCTGAGGGACAGAACTATGGCTACACCTTC. This chain joins TRBV2 and TRBJ1-2; 7 nucleotides align to TRBD1. In germline, CDR1 is SNHLY, CDR2 FYNNEI. The CDR3 loop spans 14 amino acids. V was clipped by 6 bases and J by 2 bases; unmatched bases: 6. The whole variable domain, filled in from reference TRBV2 and TRBJ1-2, reads EPEVTQTPSHQVTQMGQEVILRCVPISNHLYFYWYRQILGQKVEFLVSFYNNEISEKSEIFDDQFSVERPDGSNFTLKIRSTKLEDSAMYFCASSAEGQNYGYTFGSGTRLTVV.

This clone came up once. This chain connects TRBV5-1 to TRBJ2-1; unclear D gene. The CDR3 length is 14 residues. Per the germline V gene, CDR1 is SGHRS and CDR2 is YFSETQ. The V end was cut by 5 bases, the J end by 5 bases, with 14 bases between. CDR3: CASRSAEPNNEQFF. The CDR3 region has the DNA TGCGCCAGCAGATCTGCAGAACCAAACAATGAGCAGTTCTTC.

The CDR3 nucleotides are TGTGCCAGCAGCTGGGGGTTACTAGCGGGAGGGCTGGACGAGCAGTACTTC. Its translation is CASSWGLLAGGLDEQYF. The chain employs TRBV5-5 and TRBJ2-7; TRBD2 matches at 13 bases. CDR3 length: 17 residues. The germline V gene has CDR1 SGHKS and CDR2 YYEKEE (reference sequence). Trimming removed 3 bases from V and 5 bases from J; junction bases left unmatched: 11.

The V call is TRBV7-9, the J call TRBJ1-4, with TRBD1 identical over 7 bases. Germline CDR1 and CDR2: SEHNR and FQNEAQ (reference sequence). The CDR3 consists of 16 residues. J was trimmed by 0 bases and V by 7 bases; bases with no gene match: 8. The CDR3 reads CASTRGDRATNEKLFF. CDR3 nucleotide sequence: TGTGCCAGCACCCGAGGAGACAGGGCAACTAATGAAAAACTGTTTTTT.

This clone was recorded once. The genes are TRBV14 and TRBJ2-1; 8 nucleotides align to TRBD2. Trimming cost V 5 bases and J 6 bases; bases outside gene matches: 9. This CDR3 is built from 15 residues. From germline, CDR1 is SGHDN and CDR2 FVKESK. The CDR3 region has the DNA TGTGCCAGCAGCGACGTTAGCGGGGCCCGCAATGAGCAGTTCTTC. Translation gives CASSDVSGARNEQFF.

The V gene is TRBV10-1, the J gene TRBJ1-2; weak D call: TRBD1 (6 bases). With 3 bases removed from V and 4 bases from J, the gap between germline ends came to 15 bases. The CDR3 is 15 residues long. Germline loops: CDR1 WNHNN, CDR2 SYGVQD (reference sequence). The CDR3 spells CASSDDRTATYGYTF. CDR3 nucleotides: TGCGCCAGCAGTGATGACAGGACCGCAACCTATGGCTACACCTTC.

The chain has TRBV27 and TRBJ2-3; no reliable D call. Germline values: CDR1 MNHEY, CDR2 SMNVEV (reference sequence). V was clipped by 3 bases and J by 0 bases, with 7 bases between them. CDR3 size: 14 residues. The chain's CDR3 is CASSFFQSTDTQYF. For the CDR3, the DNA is TGTGCCAGCAGTTTTTTCCAAAGCACAGATACGCAGTATTTT.

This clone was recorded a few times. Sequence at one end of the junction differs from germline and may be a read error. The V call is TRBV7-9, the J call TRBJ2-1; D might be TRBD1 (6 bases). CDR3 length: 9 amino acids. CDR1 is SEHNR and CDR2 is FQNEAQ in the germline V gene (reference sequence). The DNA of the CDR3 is TGTGCCGTCGGGACACTCAGAGTCTTC. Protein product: CAVGTLRVF.

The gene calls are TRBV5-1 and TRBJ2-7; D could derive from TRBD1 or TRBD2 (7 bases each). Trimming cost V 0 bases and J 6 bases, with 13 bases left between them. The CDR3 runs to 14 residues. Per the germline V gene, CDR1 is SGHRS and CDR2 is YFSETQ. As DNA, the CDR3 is TGCGCCAGCAGCTTGGCAGACAGGGAGGGCGAGCAGTACTTC. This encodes CASSLADREGEQYF.

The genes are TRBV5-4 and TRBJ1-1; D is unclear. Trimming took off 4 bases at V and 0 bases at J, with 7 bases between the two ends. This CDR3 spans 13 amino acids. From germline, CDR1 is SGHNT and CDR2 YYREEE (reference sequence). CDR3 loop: CASSASLNTEAFF. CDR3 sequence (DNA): TGTGCCAGCAGCGCGTCTTTGAACACTGAAGCTTTCTTT.

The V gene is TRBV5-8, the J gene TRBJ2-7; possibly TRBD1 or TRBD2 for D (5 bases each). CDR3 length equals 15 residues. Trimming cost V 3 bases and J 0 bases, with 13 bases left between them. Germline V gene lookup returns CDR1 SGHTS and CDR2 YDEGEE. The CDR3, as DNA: TGTGCCAGCAGCTCACGGGACGGCCTCTCCTACGAGCAGTACTTC. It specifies CASSSRDGLSYEQYF.